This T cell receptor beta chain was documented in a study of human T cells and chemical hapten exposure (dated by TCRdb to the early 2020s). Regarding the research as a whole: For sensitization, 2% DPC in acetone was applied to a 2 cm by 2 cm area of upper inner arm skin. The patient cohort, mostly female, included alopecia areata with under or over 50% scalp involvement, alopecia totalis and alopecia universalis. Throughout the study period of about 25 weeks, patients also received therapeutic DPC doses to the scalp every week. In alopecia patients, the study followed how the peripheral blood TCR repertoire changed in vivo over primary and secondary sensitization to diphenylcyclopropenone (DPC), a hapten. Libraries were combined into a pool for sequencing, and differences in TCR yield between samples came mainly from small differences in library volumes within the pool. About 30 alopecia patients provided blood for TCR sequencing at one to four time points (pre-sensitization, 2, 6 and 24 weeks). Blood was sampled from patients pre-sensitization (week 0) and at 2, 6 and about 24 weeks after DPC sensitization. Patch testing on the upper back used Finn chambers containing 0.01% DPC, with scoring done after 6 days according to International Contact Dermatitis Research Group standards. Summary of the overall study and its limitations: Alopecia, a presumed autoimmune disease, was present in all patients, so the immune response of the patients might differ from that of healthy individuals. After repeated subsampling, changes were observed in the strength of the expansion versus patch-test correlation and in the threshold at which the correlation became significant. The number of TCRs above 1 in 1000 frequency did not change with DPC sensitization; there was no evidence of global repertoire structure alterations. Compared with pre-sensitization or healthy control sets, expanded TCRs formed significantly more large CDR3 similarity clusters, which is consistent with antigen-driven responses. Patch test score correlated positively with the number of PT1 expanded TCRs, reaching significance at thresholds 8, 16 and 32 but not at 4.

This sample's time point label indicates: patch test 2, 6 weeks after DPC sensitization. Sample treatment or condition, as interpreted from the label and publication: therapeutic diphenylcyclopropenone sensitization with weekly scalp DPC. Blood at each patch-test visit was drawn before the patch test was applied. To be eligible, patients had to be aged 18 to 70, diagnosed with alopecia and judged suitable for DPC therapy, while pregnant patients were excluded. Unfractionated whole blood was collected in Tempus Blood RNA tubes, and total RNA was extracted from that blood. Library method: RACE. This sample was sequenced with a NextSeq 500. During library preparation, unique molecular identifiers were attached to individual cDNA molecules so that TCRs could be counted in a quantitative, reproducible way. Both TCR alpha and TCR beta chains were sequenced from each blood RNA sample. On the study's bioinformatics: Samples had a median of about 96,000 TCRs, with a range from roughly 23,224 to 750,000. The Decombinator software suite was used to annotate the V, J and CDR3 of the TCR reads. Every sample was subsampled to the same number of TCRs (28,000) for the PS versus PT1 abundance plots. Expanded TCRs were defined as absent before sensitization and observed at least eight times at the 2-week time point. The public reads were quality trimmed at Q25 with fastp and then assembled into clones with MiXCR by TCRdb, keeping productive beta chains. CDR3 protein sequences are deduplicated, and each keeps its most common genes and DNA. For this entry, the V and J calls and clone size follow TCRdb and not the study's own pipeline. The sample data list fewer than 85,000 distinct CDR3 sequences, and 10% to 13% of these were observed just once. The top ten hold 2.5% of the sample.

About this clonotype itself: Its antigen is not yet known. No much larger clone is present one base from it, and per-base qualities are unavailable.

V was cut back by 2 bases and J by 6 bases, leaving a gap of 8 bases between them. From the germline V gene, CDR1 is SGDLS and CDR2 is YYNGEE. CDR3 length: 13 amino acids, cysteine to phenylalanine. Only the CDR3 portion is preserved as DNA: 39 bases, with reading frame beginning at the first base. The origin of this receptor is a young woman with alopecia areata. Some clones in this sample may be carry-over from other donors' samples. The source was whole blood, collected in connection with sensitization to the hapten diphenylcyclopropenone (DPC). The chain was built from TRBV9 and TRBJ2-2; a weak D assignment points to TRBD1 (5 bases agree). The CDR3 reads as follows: CASSVRVAGELFF. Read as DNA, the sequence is TGTGCCAGCAGCGTCAGGGTTGCCGGGGAGCTGTTTTTT.